This TCR beta chain was observed in a study of type 1 regulatory T cells. MiXCR, applied by TCRdb to the reads, yields one record per CDR3 protein. The sample shows tens of thousands of distinct CDR3 sequences, roughly two thirds of them seen only once. In the case of this clonotype: Its antigen is undetermined.

General observations from the study: Compared with non-Tr1 cells, Tr1 cells showed a narrower TCR repertoire.

Germline values: CDR1 SGHTA, CDR2 FQGNSA. This CDR3 has 14 residues. V trimming: 3 bases; J trimming: 8 bases; junction bases outside the gene matches: 4. Material: cultured non-Tr1 T cells, either the whole culture or a sorted T cell fraction (not recorded which). This receptor was identified in a human donor in good health. The chain has TRBV7-2 and TRBJ1-4, with 9 bases that match TRBD1. DNA of the CDR3: TGTGCCAGCAGCTTGGACAGGGGCCGAGAAAAACTGTTTTTT. Translated: CASSLDRGREKLFF.